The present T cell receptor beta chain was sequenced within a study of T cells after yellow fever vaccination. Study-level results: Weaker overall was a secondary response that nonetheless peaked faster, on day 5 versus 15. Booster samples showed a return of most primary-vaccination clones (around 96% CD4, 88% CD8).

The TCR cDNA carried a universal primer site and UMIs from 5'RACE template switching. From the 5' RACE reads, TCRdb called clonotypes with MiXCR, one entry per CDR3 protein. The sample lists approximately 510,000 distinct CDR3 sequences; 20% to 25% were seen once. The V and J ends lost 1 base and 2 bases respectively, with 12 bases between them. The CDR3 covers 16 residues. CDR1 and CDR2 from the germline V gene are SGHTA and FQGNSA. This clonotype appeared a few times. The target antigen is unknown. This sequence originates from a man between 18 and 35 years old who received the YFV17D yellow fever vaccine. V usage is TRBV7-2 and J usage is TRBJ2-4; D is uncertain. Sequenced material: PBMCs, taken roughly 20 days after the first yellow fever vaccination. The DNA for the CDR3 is TGTGCCAGCAGCTTAGTCCAGGCATGGACCAAAAACATTCAGTACTTC. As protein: CASSLVQAWTKNIQYF.